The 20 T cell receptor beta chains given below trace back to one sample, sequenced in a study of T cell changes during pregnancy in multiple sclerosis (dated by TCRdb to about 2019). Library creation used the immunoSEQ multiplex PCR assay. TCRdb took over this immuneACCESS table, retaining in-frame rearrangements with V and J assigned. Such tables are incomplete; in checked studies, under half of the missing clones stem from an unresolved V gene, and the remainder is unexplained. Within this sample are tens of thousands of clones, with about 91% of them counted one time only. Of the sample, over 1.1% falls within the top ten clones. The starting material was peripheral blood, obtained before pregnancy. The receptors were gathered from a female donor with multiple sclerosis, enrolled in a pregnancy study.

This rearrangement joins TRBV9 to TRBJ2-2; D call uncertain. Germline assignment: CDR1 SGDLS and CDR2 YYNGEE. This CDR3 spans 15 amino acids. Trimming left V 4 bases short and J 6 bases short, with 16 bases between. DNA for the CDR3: TGTGCCAGCAGCATCCAAGCGACGGCGGCCGGGGAGCTGTTTTTT. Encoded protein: CASSIQATAAGELFF.

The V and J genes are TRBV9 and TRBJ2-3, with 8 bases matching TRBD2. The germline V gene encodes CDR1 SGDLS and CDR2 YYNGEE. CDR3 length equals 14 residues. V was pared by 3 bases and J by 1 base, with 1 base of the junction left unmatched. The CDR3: CASSDSGGTDTQYF. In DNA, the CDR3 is TGTGCCAGCAGCGATAGCGGGGGCACAGATACGCAGTATTTT.

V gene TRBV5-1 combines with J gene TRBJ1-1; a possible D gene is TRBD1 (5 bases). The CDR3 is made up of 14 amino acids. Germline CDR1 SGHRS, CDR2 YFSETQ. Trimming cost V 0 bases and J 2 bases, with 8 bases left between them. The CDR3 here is CASSLARVNTEAFF. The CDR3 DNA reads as TGCGCCAGCAGCTTGGCCAGGGTCAACACTGAAGCTTTCTTT.

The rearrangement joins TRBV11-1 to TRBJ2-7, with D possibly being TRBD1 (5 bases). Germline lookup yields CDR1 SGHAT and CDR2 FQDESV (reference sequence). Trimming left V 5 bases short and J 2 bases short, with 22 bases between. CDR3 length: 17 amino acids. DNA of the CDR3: TGTGCCAGCAGCCAAGGGGAATCTCATCTAATAGCCTACGAGCAGTACTTC. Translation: CASSQGESHLIAYEQYF.

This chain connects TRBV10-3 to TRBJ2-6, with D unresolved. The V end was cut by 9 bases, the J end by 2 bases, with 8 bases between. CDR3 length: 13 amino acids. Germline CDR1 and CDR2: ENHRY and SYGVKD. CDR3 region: CAILATGANVLTF. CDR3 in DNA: TGTGCCATATTAGCTACTGGGGCCAACGTCCTGACTTTC.

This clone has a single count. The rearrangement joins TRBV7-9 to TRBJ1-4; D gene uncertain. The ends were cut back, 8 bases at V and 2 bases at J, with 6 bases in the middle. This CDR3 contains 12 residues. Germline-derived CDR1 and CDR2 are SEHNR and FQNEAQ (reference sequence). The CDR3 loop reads CASGSTNEKLFF. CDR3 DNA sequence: TGTGCCAGCGGGAGTACTAATGAAAAACTGTTTTTT.

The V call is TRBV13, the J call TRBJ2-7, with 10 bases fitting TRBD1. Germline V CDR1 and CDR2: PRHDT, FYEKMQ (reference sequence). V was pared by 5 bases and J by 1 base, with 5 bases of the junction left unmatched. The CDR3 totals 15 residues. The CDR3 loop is CASSLGQGGSYEQYF. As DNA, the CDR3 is TGTGCCAGCAGCCTTGGACAGGGGGGGTCCTACGAGCAGTACTTC.

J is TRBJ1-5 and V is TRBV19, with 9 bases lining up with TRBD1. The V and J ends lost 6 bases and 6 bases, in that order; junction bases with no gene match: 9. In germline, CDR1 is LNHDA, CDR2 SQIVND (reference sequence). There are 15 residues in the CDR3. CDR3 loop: CASRVGQGSRQPQHF. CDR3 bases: TGTGCCAGTAGAGTGGGACAGGGATCGCGTCAGCCCCAGCATTTT.

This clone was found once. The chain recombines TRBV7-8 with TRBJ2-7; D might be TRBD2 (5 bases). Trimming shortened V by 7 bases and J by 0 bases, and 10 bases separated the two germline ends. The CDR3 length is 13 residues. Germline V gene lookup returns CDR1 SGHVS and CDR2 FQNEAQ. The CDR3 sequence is CASTWTPSYEQYF. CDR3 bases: TGTGCCAGCACCTGGACTCCCTCCTACGAGCAGTACTTC.

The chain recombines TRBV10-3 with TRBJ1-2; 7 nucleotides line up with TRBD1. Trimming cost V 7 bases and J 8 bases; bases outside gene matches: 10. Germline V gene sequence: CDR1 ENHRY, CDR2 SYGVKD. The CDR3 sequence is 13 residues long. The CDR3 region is CAINTGERGGYTF. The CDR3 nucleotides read TGTGCCATCAATACAGGGGAACGGGGAGGCTACACCTTC.

CDR3 region: CASQRGVNTGELFF. The CDR3 DNA follows: TGTGCCAGCCAACGGGGGGTGAACACCGGGGAGCTGTTTTTT. The V call is TRBV19, the J call TRBJ2-2; 7 bases match TRBD2. V lost 9 bases to trimming and J lost 1 base; unmatched junction nucleotides: 5. The CDR3 has 14 residues. The germline gives CDR1 LNHDA, CDR2 SQIVND (reference sequence). Full variable domain (missing parts from reference TRBV19 and TRBJ2-2): DGGITQSPKYLFRKEGQNVTLSCEQNLNHDAMYWYRQDPGQGLRLIYYSQIVNDFQKGDIAEGYSVSREKKESFPLTVTSAQKNPTAFYLCASQRGVNTGELFFGEGSRLTVL.

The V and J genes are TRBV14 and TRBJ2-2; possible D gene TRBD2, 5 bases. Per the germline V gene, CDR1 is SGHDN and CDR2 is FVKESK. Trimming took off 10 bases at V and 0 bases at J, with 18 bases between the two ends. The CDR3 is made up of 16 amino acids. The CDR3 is CATHPWTGTNTGELFF. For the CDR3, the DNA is TGTGCCACCCATCCGTGGACTGGCACGAACACCGGGGAGCTGTTTTTT.

The CDR3 DNA reads TGTGCCAGCGGATACAGGGAATCACCCCTCCACTTT. Translated: CASGYRESPLHF. The chain joins TRBV27 to TRBJ1-6; possibly TRBD1 for D (6 bases). The germline CDR1 and CDR2 sequences are MNHEY and SMNVEV (reference sequence). The V and J ends lost 8 bases and 10 bases respectively, with 12 bases between them. The CDR3 loop spans 12 amino acids.

This CDR3 is CASSSANTGELFF. The CDR3 DNA reads as TGCGCCAGCAGCAGCGCGAACACCGGGGAGCTGTTTTTT. This sequence joins TRBV5-1 and TRBJ2-2; unclear D gene. CDR1 is SGHRS and CDR2 is YFSETQ in the germline V gene. This CDR3 is built from 13 residues. V gave up 4 bases and J gave up 0 bases, with 4 bases separating them.

CDR3 residues: CASSPQTGGSSPLHF. DNA of the CDR3: TGTGCCAGCTCACCCCAGACAGGGGGCAGCTCACCCCTCCACTTT. The chain couples TRBV18 to TRBJ1-6; 10 nucleotides agree with TRBD1. V was clipped by 3 bases and J by 10 bases; unmatched bases: 6. The CDR3 consists of 15 residues. Germline CDR1 and CDR2: KGHSH and LQKENI.

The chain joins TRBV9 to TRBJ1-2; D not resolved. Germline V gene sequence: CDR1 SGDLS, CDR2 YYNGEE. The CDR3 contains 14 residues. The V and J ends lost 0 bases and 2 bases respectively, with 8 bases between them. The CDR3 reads CASSVGQTNYGYTF. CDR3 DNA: TGTGCCAGCAGCGTAGGGCAAACCAACTATGGCTACACCTTC.

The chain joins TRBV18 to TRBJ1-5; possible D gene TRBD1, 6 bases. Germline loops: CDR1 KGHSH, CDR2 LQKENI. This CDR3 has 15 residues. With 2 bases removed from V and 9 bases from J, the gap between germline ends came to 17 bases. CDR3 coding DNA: TGTGCCAGCTCACCAGCCACAGGGTACGTGGGGCCCCAGCATTTT. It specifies CASSPATGYVGPQHF.

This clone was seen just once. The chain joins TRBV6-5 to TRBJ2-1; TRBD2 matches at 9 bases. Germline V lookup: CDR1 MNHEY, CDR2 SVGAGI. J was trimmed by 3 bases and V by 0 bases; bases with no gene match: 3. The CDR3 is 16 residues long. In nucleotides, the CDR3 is TGTGCCAGCAGTTACTCGACTAGCGGTATCTACAATGAGCAGTTCTTC. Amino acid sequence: CASSYSTSGIYNEQFF.

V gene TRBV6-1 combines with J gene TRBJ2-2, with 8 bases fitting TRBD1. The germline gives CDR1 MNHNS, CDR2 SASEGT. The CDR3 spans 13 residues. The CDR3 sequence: CETRGLRSGELFF. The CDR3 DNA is TGTGAAACCAGGGGGCTTAGATCCGGGGAGCTGTTTTTT.

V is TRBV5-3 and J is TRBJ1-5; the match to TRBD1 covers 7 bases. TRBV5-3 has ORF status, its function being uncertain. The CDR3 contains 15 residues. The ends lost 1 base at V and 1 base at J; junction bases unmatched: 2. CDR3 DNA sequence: TGTGCCAGAAGCTTGCTCAGGGGGAGCAATCAGCCCCAGCATTTT. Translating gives CARSLLRGSNQPQHF.